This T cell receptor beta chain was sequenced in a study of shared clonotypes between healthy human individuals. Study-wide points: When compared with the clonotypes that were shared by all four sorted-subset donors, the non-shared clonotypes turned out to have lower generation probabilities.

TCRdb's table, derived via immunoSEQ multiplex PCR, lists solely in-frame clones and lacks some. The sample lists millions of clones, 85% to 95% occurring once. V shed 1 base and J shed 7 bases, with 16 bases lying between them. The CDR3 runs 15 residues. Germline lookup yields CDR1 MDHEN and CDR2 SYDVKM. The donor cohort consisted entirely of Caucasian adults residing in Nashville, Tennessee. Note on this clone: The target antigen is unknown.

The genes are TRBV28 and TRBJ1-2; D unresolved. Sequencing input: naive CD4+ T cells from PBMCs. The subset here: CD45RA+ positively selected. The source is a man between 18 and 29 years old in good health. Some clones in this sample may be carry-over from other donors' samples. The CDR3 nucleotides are TGTGCCAGCAGTTTATCCCGTCGACCAGATCTTGGCTACACCTTC. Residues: CASSLSRRPDLGYTF.